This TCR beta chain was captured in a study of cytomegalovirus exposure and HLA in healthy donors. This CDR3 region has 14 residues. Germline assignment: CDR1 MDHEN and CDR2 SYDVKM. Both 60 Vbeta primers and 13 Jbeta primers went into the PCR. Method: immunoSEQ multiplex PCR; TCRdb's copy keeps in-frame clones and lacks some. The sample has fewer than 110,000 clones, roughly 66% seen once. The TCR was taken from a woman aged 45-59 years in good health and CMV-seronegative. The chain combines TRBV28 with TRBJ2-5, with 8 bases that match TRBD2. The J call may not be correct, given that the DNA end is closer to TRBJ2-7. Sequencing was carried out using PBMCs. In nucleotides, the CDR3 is TGTGCCAGCAGTACGATAGCGGGAATCGACGAGCAGTACTTC. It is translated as CASSTIAGIDEQYF.